Following are 17 T cell receptor beta chains from one sample sequenced in a study of shared clonotypes between healthy human individuals. TCRdb's table, derived via immunoSEQ multiplex PCR, lists solely in-frame clones and lacks some. The sample lists approximately 470,000 clones, around 73% occurring once. The sample taken for sequencing was PBMCs. The source is a woman aged 35 to 49 in good health. Some clones in this sample may be carry-over from other donors' samples.

The genes are TRBV28 and TRBJ2-1, with D perhaps matching TRBD2 (7 bases). V lost 7 bases and J 6 bases, leaving 28 bases between the germline ends. The CDR3 runs 18 residues. CDR1 and CDR2 (germline): MDHEN, SYDVKM. CDR3 sequence: CASTLHRLGGLGSNEQFF. The CDR3 DNA sequence: TGTGCCAGCACTCTACATCGGCTCGGGGGGCTGGGGAGCAATGAGCAGTTCTTC.

Of note for this clone: Other DNA sequences in the sample encode the same CDR3. CDR3 sequence reads: CASSLNRNTEAFF. CDR3 coding DNA: TGTGCCAGCAGCTTAAACAGGAACACTGAAGCTTTCTTT. The chain employs TRBV7-3 and TRBJ1-1; no reliable D call. The V end lost 1 base, the J end lost 1 base, and 4 bases lay between the germline ends. CDR1 is SGHTA, CDR2 FQGTGA, per germline. The CDR3 covers 13 residues.

The chain combines TRBV5-1 with TRBJ2-7; no clear D. CDR1 and CDR2 (germline): SGHRS, YFSETQ. The CDR3 runs to 11 residues. Trimming pared 4 bases from V and 3 bases from J, leaving 5 bases between. CDR3: CASSKNYEQYF. In DNA form, the CDR3 reads TGCGCCAGCAGCAAAAACTACGAGCAGTACTTC.

The chain couples TRBV19 to TRBJ2-6; D not resolved. The CDR3 consists of 14 residues. Germline V gives CDR1 LNHDA, CDR2 SQIVND (reference sequence). The V and J ends lost 7 bases and 0 bases respectively, with 7 bases between them. CDR3 in amino acids: CASTPSSGANVLTF. DNA for the CDR3: TGTGCCAGTACCCCGAGCTCTGGGGCCAACGTCCTGACTTTC.

Here the CDR3 DNA reads TGTGCCAGCAGCTTAAGGACTGCGGGAGACTACGAGCAGTACTTC. Residues: CASSLRTAGDYEQYF. J is TRBJ2-7 and V is TRBV7-2; 7 bases match TRBD2. With V trimmed by 2 bases and J by 3 bases, 7 bases remained unmatched. Germline V gene sequence: CDR1 SGHTA, CDR2 FQGNSA. The CDR3 length is 15 residues.

This chain's CDR3 is CASSASAGASGYEQYF. CDR3 nucleotides: TGTGCCAGCAGCGCGTCTGCGGGGGCGTCTGGGTACGAGCAGTACTTC. J is TRBJ2-7 and V is TRBV25-1; tentatively, D is TRBD2 (7 bases). The CDR3 has 16 amino acids. Per the germline V gene, CDR1 is MGHDK and CDR2 is SYGVNS. V was cut by 6 bases and J by 4 bases, with 22 bases left in between.

The rearrangement links TRBV11-2 to TRBJ2-5; D call uncertain. Between the trimmed V and J ends, which lost 5 bases and 1 base, there was a span of 14 bases. Germline V gene lookup returns CDR1 SGHAT and CDR2 FQNNGV. The CDR3 is 15 amino acids. The CDR3 coding sequence is TGTGCCAGCAGCCCCCAAAGAGCGACCCAAGAGACCCAGTACTTC. Encoded protein: CASSPQRATQETQYF. Full variable domain (outside the CDR3, taken from reference TRBV11-2 and TRBJ2-5): EAGVAQSPRYKIIEKRQSVAFWCNPISGHATLYWYQQILGQGPKLLIQFQNNGVVDDSQLPKDRFSAERLKGVDSTLKIQPAKLEDSAVYLCASSPQRATQETQYFGPGTRLLVL.

The chain recombines TRBV27 with TRBJ2-1; 12 positions match TRBD2. With 1 base clipped from V and 6 bases from J, the junction kept 1 base outside the gene matches. This CDR3 has 15 residues. Germline values: CDR1 MNHEY, CDR2 SMNVEV (reference sequence). This CDR3 is CASSLWGLAGNEQFF. The CDR3 DNA sequence: TGTGCCAGCAGTTTATGGGGACTAGCGGGCAATGAGCAGTTCTTC.

V is TRBV5-6 and J is TRBJ1-2; 11 bases are shared with TRBD1. Per germline, CDR1 SGHDT and CDR2 YYEEEE. This CDR3 comprises 15 residues. V shed 3 bases and J 8 bases; nucleotides not matched to a gene: 9. CDR3 in amino acids: CASSSGTGGLEGYTF. The CDR3 DNA reads as TGTGCCAGCAGCTCAGGGACAGGGGGACTGGAAGGCTACACCTTC.

The J gene is TRBJ1-2, the V gene TRBV6-6; 9 positions agree with TRBD1. Germline CDR1 MNHNY, CDR2 SVGAGI (reference sequence). This CDR3 contains 14 residues. V lost 0 bases, J lost 6 bases, and 2 bases stayed unmatched. The CDR3 loop reads CASSYSGQGNGYTF. The CDR3 coding sequence is TGTGCCAGCAGTTACTCGGGACAGGGTAATGGCTACACCTTC.

This clone was observed a few times. The chain is built from TRBV27 and TRBJ1-5; D is unresolved. The CDR3 consists of 15 residues. V gave up 2 bases and J gave up 2 bases, with 10 bases separating them. From germline, CDR1 is MNHEY and CDR2 SMNVEV (reference sequence). CDR3 nucleotide sequence: TGTGCCAGCAGTTTACGTCAGGCCCGCAATCAGCCCCAGCATTTT. Encoded protein: CASSLRQARNQPQHF.

This clone was counted once. The CDR3 spells CASSAPLGRGLETQYF. The CDR3 nucleotides read TGTGCCAGCAGTGCCCCACTCGGGCGGGGCCTGGAGACCCAGTACTTC. This chain connects TRBV28 to TRBJ2-5; D is perhaps TRBD2 (6 bases). The CDR3 is 16 amino acids. Trimming shortened V by 5 bases and J by 5 bases, and 21 bases separated the two germline ends. CDR1 and CDR2 (germline): MDHEN, SYDVKM.

CDR3: CASSPRTSGSNTGELFF. The CDR3 DNA sequence: TGTGCCAGCTCACCGCGGACTAGCGGATCGAACACCGGGGAGCTGTTTTTT. V gene TRBV18 combines with J gene TRBJ2-2; TRBD2 matches 10 bases. With V trimmed by 3 bases and J by 0 bases, 4 bases remained unmatched. The CDR3 loop spans 17 amino acids. Germline CDR1 is KGHSH and CDR2 is LQKENI.

The V call is TRBV13, the J call TRBJ2-5; the match to TRBD2 covers 12 bases. The assigned J gene may be wrong: the sequence end matches TRBJ2-7 better. Germline CDR1 reads PRHDT; CDR2 reads FYEKMQ (reference sequence). The CDR3 contains 16 residues. CDR3 nucleotides: TGTGCCAGCAGCTCTAGCGGGAGGGCCGCGGGCTACGAGCAGTACTTC. Translation gives CASSSSGRAAGYEQYF.

The rearrangement joins TRBV15 to TRBJ2-4; tentatively, D is TRBD2 (6 bases). The germline gives CDR1 LNHNV, CDR2 YYDKDF (reference sequence). Deletions cut 3 bases from V and 8 bases from J, with 20 bases between. There are 16 residues in the CDR3. The CDR3 spells CATSRAPEEGSHIQYF. CDR3 sequence (DNA): TGTGCCACCAGCAGGGCACCAGAGGAGGGCTCCCACATTCAGTACTTC.

This chain links TRBV7-8 with TRBJ2-5, with D unclear. V shed 5 bases and J shed 1 base, with 17 bases lying between them. This CDR3 is 16 amino acids long. Germline lookup yields CDR1 SGHVS and CDR2 FQNEAQ. The CDR3, as DNA: TGTGCCAGCAGCCTAGACTCCGGGCGGCCCCAAGAGACCCAGTACTTC. Translation gives CASSLDSGRPQETQYF.

The chain links TRBV4-2 to TRBJ2-5; no firm D call. The CDR3 extends over 14 amino acids. V shed 0 bases and J shed 4 bases, with 9 bases lying between them. Germline-derived CDR1 and CDR2 are LGHNA and YNFKEQ. The CDR3 here is CASSQDGLTETQYF. CDR3 coding DNA: TGTGCCAGCAGCCAAGATGGGCTGACAGAGACCCAGTACTTC.